These 15 T cell receptor beta chains originate from one sample sequenced in a study of hypomethylating agent response in myelodysplastic syndrome. Only in-frame clones appear in the TCRdb table, and some are missing; sequencing was by immunoSEQ multiplex PCR. The sample carries about 3,700 clones, around 84% recorded once. The source was bone marrow, collected before or after starting hypomethylating agent treatment for myelodysplastic syndrome (not recorded which). These receptors came from a human donor with myelodysplastic syndrome.

V is TRBV25-1 and J is TRBJ1-1; 8 bases fit TRBD1. This CDR3 comprises 15 residues. The germline V gene encodes CDR1 MGHDK and CDR2 SYGVNS. V shed 8 bases and J 1 base; nucleotides not matched to a gene: 9. The CDR3 sequence is CASSDRGDRNTEAFF. The CDR3 region has the DNA TGTGCCAGCTCAGACAGGGGTGACCGGAACACTGAAGCTTTCTTT.

This sequence joins TRBV7-2 and TRBJ2-1, with 7 bases lining up with TRBD2. The CDR3 sequence is 15 residues long. From germline, CDR1 is SGHTA and CDR2 FQGNSA. V was pared by 1 base and J by 7 bases, with 7 bases of the junction left unmatched. CDR3 protein: CASSLEGTNLNEQFF. The CDR3 nucleotides are TGTGCCAGCAGCTTAGAAGGGACTAACCTAAATGAGCAGTTCTTC.

J is TRBJ1-2 and V is TRBV5-1; D may be TRBD1 (5 bases). Germline loops: CDR1 SGHRS, CDR2 YFSETQ. V lost 9 bases, J lost 8 bases, and 20 bases lay in between. The CDR3 has 13 amino acids. The DNA for the CDR3 is TGCGCCACCCGGAGGGGAGACTCGAAGGGCTACACCTTC. Its protein is CATRRGDSKGYTF.

J is TRBJ2-1 and V is TRBV28, with D tentatively TRBD1 or TRBD2 (5 bases each). CDR1 is MDHEN, CDR2 SYDVKM, per germline. Trimming shortened V by 3 bases and J by 10 bases, and 10 bases separated the two germline ends. The CDR3 runs to 12 residues. The CDR3 region is CASSFPGTEQFF. In nucleotides, the CDR3 is TGTGCCAGCAGTTTCCCCGGGACCGAGCAGTTCTTC.

With regard to this clone: Compared with germline, one end of the junction differs, possibly owing to a read error. DNA for the CDR3: TGCGCCAGCAGCAAAGAGTTTGCCGGGGAGCTGTTTTTT. This encodes CASSKEFAGELFF. The chain carries TRBV4-1 and TRBJ2-2; no clear D. This CDR3 is built from 13 residues. The germline V gene has CDR1 MGHRA and CDR2 YSYEKL.

The chain recombines TRBV11-2 with TRBJ2-7, with TRBD1 matching 10 bases. V shed 2 bases, J shed 3 bases, and the junction held 4 bases outside the gene matches. Per the germline V gene, CDR1 is SGHAT and CDR2 is FQNNGV. CDR3 length: 15 residues. Here the CDR3 DNA reads TGTGCCAGCAGCTTACCTTGGGACAGGGGCTACGAGCAGTACTTC. It yields the protein CASSLPWDRGYEQYF.

This chain uses TRBV15 with TRBJ1-5, with D uncertain. Germline CDR1 reads LNHNV; CDR2 reads YYDKDF (reference sequence). The CDR3 is made up of 15 amino acids. With 0 bases removed from V and 1 base from J, the gap between germline ends came to 7 bases. This chain's CDR3 is CATSRDRVSNQPQHF. The DNA of the CDR3 is TGTGCCACCAGCAGAGATAGGGTAAGCAATCAGCCCCAGCATTTT.

The chain carries TRBV28 and TRBJ1-1; D is undetermined. Trimming took 7 bases from V and 1 from J, leaving 7 bases between them. Germline V gives CDR1 MDHEN, CDR2 SYDVKM. The CDR3 contains 12 residues. As DNA, the CDR3 is TGTGCCAGCACAGAGGGGAACACTGAAGCTTTCTTT. Its protein product is CASTEGNTEAFF.

This clone was found a few times. The CDR3 DNA sequence: TGTGCCAGCAGCAAAGACAGGGCAGCTAACTATGGCTACACCTTC. Translating it yields CASSKDRAANYGYTF. This chain links TRBV11-2 with TRBJ1-2, with TRBD1 matching 7 bases. V trimming: 5 bases; J trimming: 0 bases; junction bases outside the gene matches: 6. CDR1 SGHAT and CDR2 FQNNGV come from the germline V gene. CDR3 size: 15 residues.

The chain carries TRBV9 and TRBJ2-1, with D unclear. Germline CDR1 reads SGDLS; CDR2 reads YYNGEE. The CDR3 sequence is 12 residues long. The V gene lost 4 bases and the J gene lost 5 bases, with 7 bases spanning the gap. The CDR3 DNA sequence: TGTGCCAGCAGCCCACGGGACAATGAGCAGTTCTTC. It encodes CASSPRDNEQFF.

This chain uses TRBV4-3 with TRBJ1-4, with D maybe TRBD1 (5 bases). Trimming took off 3 bases at V and 2 bases at J, with 16 bases between the two ends. From germline, CDR1 is LGHNA and CDR2 YSLEER. This CDR3 contains 17 residues. The CDR3 coding sequence is TGCGCCAGCAGCCAGGGGGTTCCTGGGGCGACTAATGAAAAACTGTTTTTT. It translates to CASSQGVPGATNEKLFF.

The chain couples TRBV19 to TRBJ1-1, with 8 bases that match TRBD1. CDR1 and CDR2 (germline): LNHDA, SQIVND (reference sequence). J lost 5 bases, V lost 6 bases, and 11 bases had no gene match. There are 15 residues in the CDR3. CDR3 amino acids: CASRTTTGVKTEAFF. In nucleotides, the CDR3 is TGTGCCAGTAGGACCACGACAGGGGTTAAAACTGAAGCTTTCTTT.

This clone was detected once. The chain recombines TRBV19 with TRBJ2-6; no firm D call. This CDR3 region has 14 residues. V was clipped by 5 bases and J by 0 bases, with 5 bases between them. Germline CDR1 is LNHDA and CDR2 is SQIVND (reference sequence). The CDR3 sequence: CASSQFSGANVLTF. The CDR3, as DNA: TGTGCCAGTAGTCAATTCTCTGGGGCCAACGTCCTGACTTTC.

J is TRBJ2-2 and V is TRBV27; TRBD2 is a possible D gene (6 bases). Trimming pared 2 bases from V and 7 bases from J, leaving 8 bases between. Germline V gives CDR1 MNHEY, CDR2 SMNVEV (reference sequence). The CDR3 has 13 residues. CDR3 sequence reads: CASSLGGHGELFF. CDR3 nucleotide sequence: TGTGCCAGCAGTTTAGGAGGGCACGGGGAGCTGTTTTTT.

The J gene is TRBJ1-2, the V gene TRBV14, with no clear D. The germline gives CDR1 SGHDN, CDR2 FVKESK. The CDR3 totals 13 residues. The germline V and J ends were trimmed by 1 base and 4 bases, with 7 bases remaining between them. CDR3 nucleotide sequence: TGTGCCAGCAGCCAAGGCAGCCTCTATGGCTACACCTTC. It encodes CASSQGSLYGYTF.